This TCR beta chain was found in a study of blood T cell repertoires in COVID-19. The wider study: Sources were T cells, B-cell-depleted T cells, or PBMCs; the material itself was cDNA or gDNA.

Authors' analysis steps: By means of reference gene primer amplification, nucleated cell counts were estimated. Sequencing used immunoSEQ multiplex PCR; TCRdb keeps in-frame clones, though not all of them. D and trimming were read from the DNA, whereas the V and J calls and clone size are those reported in that table. The sample lists about 220,000 clones, around three quarters occurring once. V lost 1 base and J lost 5, with 3 bases in between. In germline, CDR1 is SGHDT, CDR2 YYEEEE. The length of the CDR3 is 11 residues. The sequence came from a woman aged 65 to 85 with acute or convalescent COVID-19. The V and J genes are TRBV5-6 and TRBJ2-5; D remains ambiguous. The sequenced sample consisted of peripheral blood. In DNA, the CDR3 is TGTGCCAGCAGCTTGCAGGAGACCCAGTACTTC. This gives the protein CASSLQETQYF.